This T cell receptor (beta chain) originates from a study of blood T cell repertoires in COVID-19. Study summary: PBMCs, B-cell-depleted T cells, or T cells were the source of the cDNA or gDNA that made up the material.

With 3 bases clipped from V and 2 bases from J, the junction kept 2 bases outside the gene matches. Per germline, CDR1 KGHSH and CDR2 LQKENI. This CDR3 region has 15 residues. Clones were read by immunoSEQ multiplex PCR, and TCRdb kept only the in-frame ones, dropping some. The sample yields 150,000 to 180,000 clones, just under 85% seen once. What was sequenced was peripheral blood. This TCR derives from a woman aged 55-75 years with acute or convalescent COVID-19. The chain combines TRBV18 with TRBJ1-1; 11 bases fit TRBD1. CDR3 sequence: CASSPGQGANTEAFF. The CDR3, as DNA: TGTGCCAGCTCACCTGGACAGGGGGCAAACACTGAAGCTTTCTTT.